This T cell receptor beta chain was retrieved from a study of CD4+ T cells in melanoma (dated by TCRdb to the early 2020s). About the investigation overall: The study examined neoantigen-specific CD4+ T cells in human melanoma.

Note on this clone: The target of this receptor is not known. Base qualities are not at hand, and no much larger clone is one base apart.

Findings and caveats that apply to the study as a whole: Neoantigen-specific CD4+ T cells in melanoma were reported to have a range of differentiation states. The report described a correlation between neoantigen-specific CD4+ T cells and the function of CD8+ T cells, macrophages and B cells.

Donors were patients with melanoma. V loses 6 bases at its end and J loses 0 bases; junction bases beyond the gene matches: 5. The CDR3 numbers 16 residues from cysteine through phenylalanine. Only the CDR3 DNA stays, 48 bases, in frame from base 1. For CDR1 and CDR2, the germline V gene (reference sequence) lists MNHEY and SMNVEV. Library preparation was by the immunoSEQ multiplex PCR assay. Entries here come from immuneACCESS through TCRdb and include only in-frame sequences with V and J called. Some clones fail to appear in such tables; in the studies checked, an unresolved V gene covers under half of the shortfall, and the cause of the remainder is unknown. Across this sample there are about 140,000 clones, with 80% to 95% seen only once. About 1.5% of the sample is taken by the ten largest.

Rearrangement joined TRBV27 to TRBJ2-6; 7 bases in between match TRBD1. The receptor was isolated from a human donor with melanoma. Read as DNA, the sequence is TGTGCCAGCAGCCAAGACAGGGTCTCTGGGGCCAACGTCCTGACTTTC. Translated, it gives CASSQDRVSGANVLTF.